This TCR beta chain was documented in a study of blood T cell repertoires in COVID-19. Study-level information: The cDNA or gDNA used as material had been derived from T cells, B-cell-depleted T cells, or PBMCs.

The protocol was immunoSEQ multiplex PCR, while the TCRdb copy is restricted to in-frame clones and leaves out a portion. This sample yields over 70,000 clones, of which around three quarters are seen a single time; around 21% belongs to the top ten. Germline V gene data show CDR1 as WSHSY and CDR2 as SAAADI. The CDR3 extends over 14 amino acids. Trimming shortened V by 5 bases and J by 4 bases, and 12 bases separated the two germline ends. Sequencing was carried out using peripheral blood. V gene TRBV10-2 combines with J gene TRBJ1-3; D unclear. The clonotype originates from a woman aged 80 or over with acute or convalescent COVID-19. The CDR3 loop is CASSPPGTGNTIYF. CDR3 bases: TGCGCCAGCAGTCCCCCGGGAACAGGAAACACCATATATTTT.